What follows is one T cell receptor beta chain and its context. Other DNA sequences from this sample encode an identical CDR3 as well. This entry comes from a study of blood T cell repertoires in COVID-19. Study-wide background: Material from acute and convalescent COVID-19 was sourced from the United States, Italy and Spain. Nucleic acid was either cDNA or gDNA, and it came from T cells, B-cell-depleted T cells, or PBMCs.

Germline V gene lookup returns CDR1 SGDLS and CDR2 YYNGEE. The CDR3 sequence is 14 residues long. The V gene end was trimmed by 4 bases and the J gene end by 3 bases; junction bases not matched to a gene: 4. Original data processing: Reference gene primers were amplified, and this amplification served to estimate nucleated cell counts. Using immunoSEQ multiplex PCR, the repertoire was profiled, and TCRdb retains in-frame clones only, with some absent. V and J calls plus clone size are reproduced from that table; the DNA served to infer D and trimming. The top ten hold about 1.5% of the sample, which has about 140,000 clones, around 90% seen once.

This receptor was obtained from a woman aged 45-60 years with acute or convalescent COVID-19. Sequencing was performed on peripheral blood. V and J are TRBV9 and TRBJ2-7; 10 nucleotides agree with TRBD1. CDR3 DNA: TGTGCCAGCAGCCTAGGACAGGGGGACTACGAGCAGTACTTC. Protein sequence: CASSLGQGDYEQYF.